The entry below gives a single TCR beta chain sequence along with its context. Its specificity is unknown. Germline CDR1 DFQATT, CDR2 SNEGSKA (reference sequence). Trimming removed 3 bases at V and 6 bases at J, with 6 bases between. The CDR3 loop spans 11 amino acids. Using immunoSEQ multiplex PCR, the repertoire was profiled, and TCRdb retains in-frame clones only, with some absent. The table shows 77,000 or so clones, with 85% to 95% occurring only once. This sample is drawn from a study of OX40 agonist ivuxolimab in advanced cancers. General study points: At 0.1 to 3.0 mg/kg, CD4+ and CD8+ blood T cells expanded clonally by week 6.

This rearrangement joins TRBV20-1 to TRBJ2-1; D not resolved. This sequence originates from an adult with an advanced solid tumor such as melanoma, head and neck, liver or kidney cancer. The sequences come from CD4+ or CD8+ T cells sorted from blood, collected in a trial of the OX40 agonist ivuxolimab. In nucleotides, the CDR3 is TGCAGTGCTAGTACCGCCAATGAGCAGTTCTTC. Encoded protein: CSASTANEQFF.